This T cell receptor beta chain was sequenced during a study of post-analysis software for immune sequencing data. Whole-study results and caveats: About 5 TRBV segments (TRBV5-6, TRBV5-1 and TRBV20-1 among them) occurred more frequently in patients than in controls.

As for this clonotype: Its antigen is not identified.

J lost 2 bases, V lost 2 bases, and 8 bases had no gene match. The CDR3 has 18 amino acids. Germline V lookup: CDR1 SGHRS, CDR2 YFSETQ. Every TCR beta cDNA library bore unique molecular identifiers. T cells numbering roughly 0.9 to 10 million yielded cDNA molecules that totaled roughly 500,000. One entry per CDR3 protein, called by TCRdb with MiXCR from the PCR reads. The sample contains about 820,000 distinct CDR3 sequences, about 53% of which appear only once. This clonotype was sampled from a girl between 5 and 17 years old with multiple sclerosis. This rearrangement joins TRBV5-1 to TRBJ2-1; 12 bases are a match to TRBD2. The sequenced material came from blood. CDR3 loop: CASSFGLAGGYPYNEQFF. The CDR3 DNA reads as TGCGCCAGCAGCTTTGGCCTAGCGGGAGGGTATCCCTACAATGAGCAGTTCTTC.